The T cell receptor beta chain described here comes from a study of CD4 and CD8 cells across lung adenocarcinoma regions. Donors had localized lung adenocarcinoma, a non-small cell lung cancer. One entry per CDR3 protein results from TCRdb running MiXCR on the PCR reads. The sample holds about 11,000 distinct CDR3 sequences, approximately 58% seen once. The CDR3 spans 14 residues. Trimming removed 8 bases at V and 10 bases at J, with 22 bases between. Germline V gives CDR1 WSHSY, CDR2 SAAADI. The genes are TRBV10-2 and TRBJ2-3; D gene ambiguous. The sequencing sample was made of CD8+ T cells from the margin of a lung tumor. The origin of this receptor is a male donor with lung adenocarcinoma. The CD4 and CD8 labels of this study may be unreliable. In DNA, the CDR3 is TGCGCCAGCCGTCAGACTGTGGGCACAGAGGCGCAGTATTTT. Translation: CASRQTVGTEAQYF.